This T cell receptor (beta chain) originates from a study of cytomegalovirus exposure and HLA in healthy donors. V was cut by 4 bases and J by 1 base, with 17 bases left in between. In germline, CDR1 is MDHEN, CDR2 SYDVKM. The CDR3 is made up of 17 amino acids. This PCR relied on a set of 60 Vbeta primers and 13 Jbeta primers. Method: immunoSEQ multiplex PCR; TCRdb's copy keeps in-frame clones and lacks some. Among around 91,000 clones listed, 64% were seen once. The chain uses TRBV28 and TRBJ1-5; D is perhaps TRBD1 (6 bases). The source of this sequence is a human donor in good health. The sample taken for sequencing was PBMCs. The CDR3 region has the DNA TGTGCCAGCAGTTCACTTGACGCAGGGGCCAGCAATCAGCCCCAGCATTTT. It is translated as CASSSLDAGASNQPQHF.